This TCR beta chain was sequenced during a study of T cell changes during pregnancy in multiple sclerosis. The germline V gene encodes CDR1 SGHKS and CDR2 YYEKEE (reference sequence). CDR3 length: 15 amino acids. The junction had 1 base not matched to a gene; V was cut back by 0 bases and J by 5 bases. Some clones are missing from TCRdb's copy, which holds only in-frame ones; the method was immunoSEQ multiplex PCR. Of roughly 99,000 clones listed, approximately 90% were seen once; the top ten hold less than 2.5%. The sequence was obtained from a female donor in good health, enrolled as a control in a pregnancy study. This sequence joins TRBV5-5 and TRBJ2-5; the match to TRBD2 covers 13 bases. This sample comprised peripheral blood, obtained after pregnancy. The CDR3 nucleotides read TGTGCCAGCAGCTTGGGACTAGCGGGAGGTGAGACCCAGTACTTC. It encodes CASSLGLAGGETQYF.